One sample yielded the 23 T cell receptor beta chains listed below, sequenced in a study of cytomegalovirus exposure and HLA in healthy donors. PCR employed 60 Vbeta and 13 Jbeta primers. Produced via immunoSEQ multiplex PCR; TCRdb's table is partial and in-frame only. The data hold more than 65,000 clones, with around 79% observed a single time. The sequencing input was PBMCs. Source of these receptors: a man between 18 and 35 years old in good health and CMV-seropositive.

The genes are TRBV5-3 and TRBJ2-2, with 12 positions matching TRBD2. TRBV5-3 has ORF status, its function being uncertain. There are 16 residues in the CDR3. Trimming at V came to 3 bases and at J to 8 bases, leaving 8 bases not matched to a gene. Here the CDR3 reads CARSSGLAGSGGELFF. In DNA form, the CDR3 reads TGTGCCAGAAGCTCAGGACTAGCGGGGTCTGGGGGGGAGCTGTTTTTT.

The rearrangement uses TRBV2 and TRBJ2-7; 11 bases map to TRBD2. The trim removed 6 bases at V and 7 bases at J, leaving 8 bases unmatched. This CDR3 is 14 amino acids long. The germline CDR1 and CDR2 sequences are SNHLY and FYNNEI. The CDR3 reads CASRAAGLADEQYF. The CDR3 nucleotides read TGTGCCAGCAGGGCAGCGGGACTAGCGGATGAGCAGTACTTC.

This clone has just a few counts. The genes are TRBV5-4 and TRBJ1-1; TRBD1 matches 10 bases. CDR1 SGHNT and CDR2 YYREEE come from the germline V gene (reference sequence). The CDR3 runs 15 residues. V gave up 3 bases and J gave up 5 bases; unmatched junction bases: 7. The DNA of the CDR3 is TGTGCCAGCAGCTCTAGACAGGGGGCAGGAACTGAAGCTTTCTTT. The encoded protein is CASSSRQGAGTEAFF.

The chain couples TRBV19 to TRBJ2-3; D possibly corresponds to TRBD1 (6 bases). With 0 bases removed from V and 11 bases from J, the gap between germline ends came to 12 bases. The CDR3 length is 13 residues. Germline CDR1 is LNHDA and CDR2 is SQIVND (reference sequence). The CDR3 region is CASSIERQVVQYF. In DNA, the CDR3 is TGTGCCAGTAGTATAGAGAGACAGGTCGTGCAGTATTTT.

This chain connects TRBV25-1 to TRBJ1-2; no reliable D call. CDR3 length equals 15 residues. V lost 1 base, J lost 4 bases, and 13 bases lay in between. CDR1 and CDR2 from the germline V gene are MGHDK and SYGVNS. The CDR3 loop reads CASSESGFSSYGYTF. Written as DNA, the CDR3 is TGTGCCAGCAGTGAATCGGGTTTCTCTTCCTATGGCTACACCTTC.

About this clone itself: An end of the junction does not agree with germline; a read error may underlie this. The chain couples TRBV7-7 to TRBJ2-3; D gene unclear. This CDR3 is built from 14 residues. Germline V gene lookup returns CDR1 SSHAT and CDR2 FNYEAQ (reference sequence). The CDR3 DNA sequence: TGTGCTAGCAGCAAGACTCACCCCACAGATACGCAGTATTTT. Translating gives CASSKTHPTDTQYF.

This clone was observed a single time. The V call is TRBV27, the J call TRBJ2-3; D remains ambiguous. This CDR3 comprises 13 residues. Looked up from germline, CDR1 is MNHEY and CDR2 is SMNVEV (reference sequence). Trimming took 6 bases from V and 3 from J, leaving 10 bases between them. Written as DNA, the CDR3 is TGTGCCAGCAGATTGTTGGAGACAGATACGCAGTATTTT. This encodes CASRLLETDTQYF.

This clone came up once. The rearrangement links TRBV5-4 to TRBJ2-1; D is possibly TRBD2 (6 bases). The germline V and J ends were trimmed by 6 bases and 4 bases, with 17 bases remaining between them. Germline lookup yields CDR1 SGHNT and CDR2 YYREEE (reference sequence). The length of the CDR3 is 15 residues. The CDR3 nucleotides read TGTGCCAGCACCATACCTAGCGCCTCATACAATGAGCAGTTCTTC. Translating gives CASTIPSASYNEQFF.

The rearrangement links TRBV10-1 to TRBJ2-1; 10 bases line up with TRBD2. Losses at the gene ends were 3 bases for V and 12 bases for J; bases not matched to a gene: 11. The CDR3 spans 15 residues. Germline CDR1 reads WNHNN; CDR2 reads SYGVQD (reference sequence). This CDR3 reads CASSERGLARALQFF. CDR3 bases: TGCGCCAGCAGTGAAAGGGGACTAGCGAGAGCTTTGCAGTTCTTC.

The rearrangement links TRBV2 to TRBJ2-2; no reliable D call. The CDR3 covers 14 residues. Germline assignment: CDR1 SNHLY and CDR2 FYNNEI. V lost 1 base and J lost 4, with 7 bases in between. DNA of the CDR3: TGTGCCAGCAGTGAAGAGAAGAGCACCGGGGAGCTGTTTTTT. Protein sequence: CASSEEKSTGELFF.

This clone was detected only once. The genes are TRBV5-4 and TRBJ2-1; 7 bases agree with TRBD2. Germline CDR1 SGHNT, CDR2 YYREEE (reference sequence). This CDR3 region has 13 residues. V shed 3 bases, J shed 10 bases, and the junction held 7 bases outside the gene matches. In DNA, the CDR3 is TGTGCCAGCAGCTGGGGGGGGAGCGGCGAGCAGTTCTTC. Translated, it gives CASSWGGSGEQFF. The complete variable domain, with remaining parts taken from reference TRBV5-4 and TRBJ2-1, reads ETGVTQSPTHLIKTRGQQVTLRCSSQSGHNTVSWYQQALGQGPQFIFQYYREEENGRGNFPPRFSGLQFPNYSSELNVNALELDDSALYLCASSWGGSGEQFFGPGTRLTVL.

This clone was seen a few times. For the CDR3, the DNA is TGTGCCAGCAGCCACTATGGGACAGGGGATGTCGGGGAGCTGTTTTTT. It yields the protein CASSHYGTGDVGELFF. The V and J genes are TRBV7-9 and TRBJ2-2; 10 positions match TRBD1. Germline CDR1 reads SEHNR; CDR2 reads FQNEAQ (reference sequence). The junction had 10 bases not matched to a gene; V was cut back by 5 bases and J by 7 bases. The length of the CDR3 is 16 residues.

Comments on this clone: At one end, the junction sequence differs from germline, possibly due to a read error. CDR3 region: CASRPTGTGGEYVQYF. The CDR3 bases are TGTGCCAGCAGGCCCACCGGGACAGGGGGGGAATACGTGCAGTACTTC. The rearrangement links TRBV7-2 to TRBJ2-7, with 11 bases identical to TRBD1. The CDR3 length is 16 residues. Germline CDR1 is SGHTA and CDR2 is FQGNSA.

This clone was picked up a small number of times. The V gene is TRBV6-5, the J gene TRBJ1-1, with 7 nucleotides matching TRBD1. Germline values: CDR1 MNHEY, CDR2 SVGAGI. Trimming removed 4 bases from V and 6 bases from J; junction bases left unmatched: 5. The CDR3 is 13 residues long. The CDR3 reads CASSLWQGAEAFF. The CDR3 region has the DNA TGTGCCAGCAGTTTATGGCAGGGGGCTGAAGCTTTCTTT.

This sequence joins TRBV7-3 and TRBJ2-5; maybe TRBD1 (6 bases). This CDR3 contains 13 residues. Germline CDR1 is SGHTA and CDR2 is FQGTGA. Between the trimmed V and J ends, which lost 1 base and 7 bases, there was a span of 10 bases. The CDR3 region has the DNA TGTGCCAGCAGCTTAAGGGAAGGGGGGACCCAGTACTTC. It is translated as CASSLREGGTQYF.

The chain combines TRBV10-3 with TRBJ2-1; 7 bases line up with TRBD2. Germline CDR1 is ENHRY and CDR2 is SYGVKD. V lost 5 bases, J lost 7 bases, and 2 bases stayed unmatched. The CDR3 extends over 12 amino acids. CDR3 sequence reads: CAISISGNEQFF. CDR3 in DNA: TGTGCCATCAGTATTAGCGGGAATGAGCAGTTCTTC.

The V gene is TRBV5-4, the J gene TRBJ2-3, with a tentative D call TRBD2 (6 bases). With 1 base removed from V and 3 bases from J, the gap between germline ends came to 9 bases. Germline V lookup: CDR1 SGHNT, CDR2 YYREEE (reference sequence). CDR3 length equals 14 residues. The CDR3 coding sequence is TGTGCCAGCAGCTTGCCCCTAGCGACAGATACGCAGTATTTT. This sequence encodes CASSLPLATDTQYF.

The rearrangement joins TRBV28 to TRBJ1-5; D unclear. This CDR3 is 15 amino acids long. Trimming pared 4 bases from V and 3 bases from J, leaving 13 bases between. Germline V gene sequence: CDR1 MDHEN, CDR2 SYDVKM. The CDR3 DNA reads as TGTGCCAGCAGTTCCCTCGAGGTCTACAATCAGCCCCAGCATTTT. This gives the protein CASSSLEVYNQPQHF.

The genes are TRBV12-2 and TRBJ2-1; TRBD1 reflects the table's D call only, with no check against the DNA. TRBV12-2 is labeled a pseudogene. This CDR3 region has 18 residues. This CDR3 is CASRLAPLRRGQRNEQFF. The CDR3 DNA is TGTGCAAGTCGCTTAGCCCCACTGCGCAGGGGGCAACGGAATGAGCAGTTCTTC.

The CDR3 nucleotides are TGCGCCAGCAGCCAAGATCAGGGAAGTATGGGGGAGCTGTTTTTT. As protein: CASSQDQGSMGELFF. The chain employs TRBV4-1 and TRBJ2-2, with a tentative D call TRBD1 (5 bases). Trimming removed 0 bases from V and 8 bases from J, with 13 bases in between. The CDR3 runs 15 residues. Germline values: CDR1 MGHRA, CDR2 YSYEKL.

In its sample, this clone was seen a few times. CDR3 DNA sequence: TGTGCCAGCAGCTTGGGGGTCGGGGATCAGCCCCAGCATTTT. Protein sequence: CASSLGVGDQPQHF. The chain links TRBV5-4 to TRBJ1-5; no definite D call. Germline CDR1 is SGHNT and CDR2 is YYREEE (reference sequence). Deletions cut 0 bases from V and 5 bases from J, with 9 bases between. CDR3 length equals 14 residues. Supplemented by reference TRBV5-4 and TRBJ1-5, the full variable domain reads ETGVTQSPTHLIKTRGQQVTLRCSSQSGHNTVSWYQQALGQGPQFIFQYYREEENGRGNFPPRFSGLQFPNYSSELNVNALELDDSALYLCASSLGVGDQPQHFGDGTRLSIL.

This chain uses TRBV7-6 with TRBJ2-7; tentatively, D is TRBD2 (5 bases). V was cut by 5 bases and J by 7 bases, with 12 bases left in between. Germline V gives CDR1 SGHVS, CDR2 FNYEAQ. This CDR3 has 12 residues. The CDR3 DNA reads as TGTGCCAGCAGCCAAATACTAGAGGAGCAGTACTTC. It translates to CASSQILEEQYF.

V is TRBV18 and J is TRBJ1-4; maybe TRBD1 (5 bases). V dropped 1 base and J dropped 7 bases, with 7 bases sitting between them. The CDR3 is 13 amino acids. Germline V gives CDR1 KGHSH, CDR2 LQKENI. DNA for the CDR3: TGTGCCAGCTCACCACAGGGGATTGAAAAACTGTTTTTT. Protein: CASSPQGIEKLFF. Supplemented by reference TRBV18 and TRBJ1-4, the full variable domain reads NAGVMQNPRHLVRRRGQEARLRCSPMKGHSHVYWYRQLPEEGLKFMVYLQKENIIDESGMPKERFSAEFPKEGPSILRIQQVVRGDSAAYFCASSPQGIEKLFFGSGTQLSVL.